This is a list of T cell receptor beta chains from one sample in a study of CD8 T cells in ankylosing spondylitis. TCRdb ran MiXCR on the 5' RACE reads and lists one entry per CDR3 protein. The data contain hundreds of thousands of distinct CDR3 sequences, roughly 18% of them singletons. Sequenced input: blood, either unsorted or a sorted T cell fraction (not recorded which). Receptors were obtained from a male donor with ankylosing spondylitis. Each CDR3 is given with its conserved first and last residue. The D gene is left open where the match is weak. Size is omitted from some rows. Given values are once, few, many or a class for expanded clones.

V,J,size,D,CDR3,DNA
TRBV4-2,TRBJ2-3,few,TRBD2,CASSQFERESTDTQYF,TGTGCCAGCAGCCAATTCGAGCGGGAAAGCACAGATACGCAGTATTTT
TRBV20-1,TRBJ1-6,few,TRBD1,CSAIAGTGSSYNSPLHF,TGCAGTGCTATTGCCGGGACAGGGAGCTCCTATAATTCACCCCTCCACTTT
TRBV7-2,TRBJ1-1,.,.,CASGVNTEAFF,TGTGCCAGCGGAGTGAACACTGAAGCTTTCTTT
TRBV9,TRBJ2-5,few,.,CASSPGGAPTETQYF,TGTGCCAGCAGCCCCGGGGGCGCCCCCACAGAGACCCAGTACTTC
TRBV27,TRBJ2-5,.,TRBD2,CASSSPGREYPETQYF,TGTGCCAGCAGTTCCCCTGGGCGGGAGTATCCGGAGACCCAGTACTTC
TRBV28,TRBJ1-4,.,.,CASSFPGSGKLFF,TGTGCCAGCAGTTTTCCAGGGAGCGGAAAACTGTTTTTT
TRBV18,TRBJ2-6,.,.,CASSPGFGANVLTF,TGTGCCAGCTCCCCAGGGTTCGGGGCCAACGTCCTGACTTTC
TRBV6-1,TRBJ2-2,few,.,CASRNRVGGELFF,TGTGCCAGCAGAAACAGGGTGGGCGGGGAGCTGTTTTTT
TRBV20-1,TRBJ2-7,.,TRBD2,CSAKSGGEYEQYF,TGCAGTGCCAAATCCGGGGGGGAATACGAGCAGTACTTC
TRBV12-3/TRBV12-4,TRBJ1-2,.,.,CASSLGQAVRGYTF,TGTGCCAGCAGTCTGGGACAAGCGGTCCGGGGCTACACCTTC
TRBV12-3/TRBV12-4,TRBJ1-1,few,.,CASSFFRSEAFF,TGTGCCAGCAGTTTTTTCAGGAGTGAAGCTTTCTTT
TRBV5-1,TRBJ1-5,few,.,CASSPAGEGNQPQHF,TGCGCCAGCAGCCCGGCGGGGGAAGGCAATCAGCCCCAGCATTTT
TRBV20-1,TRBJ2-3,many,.,CSARDPGEGTDTQYF,TGCAGTGCTAGAGATCCAGGGGAGGGCACAGATACGCAGTATTTT
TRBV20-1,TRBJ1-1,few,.,CSANGGGVTEAFF,TGCAGTGCGAACGGGGGGGGTGTCACTGAAGCTTTCTTT
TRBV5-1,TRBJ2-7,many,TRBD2,CASSSIAGGSYEQYF,TGCGCCAGCAGCTCCATAGCGGGAGGAAGCTACGAGCAGTACTTC
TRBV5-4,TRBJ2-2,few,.,CASKGVEGNTGELFF,TGTGCCAGTAAGGGAGTGGAAGGCAACACCGGGGAGCTGTTTTTT
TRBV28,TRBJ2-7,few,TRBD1,CASKTGALRYF,TGTGCCTCCAAGACAGGGGCACTGCGGTACTTC
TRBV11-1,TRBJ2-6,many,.,CASSLVPQISGANVLTF,TGTGCCAGCAGCTTAGTTCCACAGATCTCTGGGGCCAACGTCCTGACTTTC
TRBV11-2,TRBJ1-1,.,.,CASSLELVNTEAFF,TGTGCCAGCAGCTTAGAGTTGGTGAACACTGAAGCTTTCTTT
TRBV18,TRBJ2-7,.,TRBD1,CASSPTGTGTYEQYF,TGTGCCAGCTCACCAACCGGGACAGGGACCTACGAGCAGTACTTC
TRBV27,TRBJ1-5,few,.,CASSLRRSNQPQHF,TGTGCCAGCAGTTTACGCAGGAGCAATCAGCCCCAGCATTTT
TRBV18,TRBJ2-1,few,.,CASSLQGYSYNEQFF,TGTGCCAGCTCACTTCAAGGCTACTCCTACAATGAGCAGTTCTTC
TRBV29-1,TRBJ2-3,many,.,CSAGSTDTQYF,TGCAGCGCCGGGAGCACAGATACGCAGTATTTT
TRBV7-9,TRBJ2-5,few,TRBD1,CASSSVDRQETQYF,TGTGCCAGCAGCTCAGTGGACAGGCAAGAGACCCAGTACTTC
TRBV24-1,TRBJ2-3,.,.,CATSDPATDTQYF,TGTGCCACCAGTGATCCGGCCACAGATACGCAGTATTTT
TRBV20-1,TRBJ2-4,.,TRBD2,CSARVVAGPSNIQYF,TGCAGTGCTAGAGTCGTAGCGGGACCATCAAACATTCAGTACTTC
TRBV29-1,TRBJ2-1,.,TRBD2,CSVEVAGVTPSGRADNEQFF,TGCAGCGTTGAAGTGGCAGGGGTCACCCCTAGCGGGAGGGCCGACAATGAGCAGTTCTTC
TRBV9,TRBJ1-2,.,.,CASSVATYGYTF,TGTGCCAGCAGCGTAGCAACCTATGGCTACACCTTC
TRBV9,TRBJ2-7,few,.,CASSSITGSEQYF,TGTGCCAGCAGCTCAATCACAGGTTCCGAGCAGTACTTC